The clone carrying this T cell receptor beta chain was counted between two and nine times. What it binds is unknown. During its preparation, the TCRbeta library received unique molecular identifiers. Each CDR3 protein gets one entry after TCRdb re-called the PCR reads with MiXCR. The sample holds approximately 130,000 distinct CDR3 sequences, more than 9.5% seen once. These data belong to a study of T-cell reconstitution after alpha-beta-depleted transplantation in children. Overall study results and limits: Where some patients showed high TCRbeta diversity at day 60, it came from recipient T cells and thymic progenitors that had survived. A year had passed since transplant, and T-cell counts and diversity by then came mostly from newly produced T cells. Alpha-beta T cells present about two months after transplant were reported to originate from several hundred expanded graft clones.

Per germline, CDR1 MNHEY and CDR2 SMNVEV (reference sequence). The CDR3 totals 13 residues. V lost 3 bases to trimming and J lost 2 bases, with 8 bases between them. The specimen comprised PBMCs, mostly from graft donor cells, sampled 180 days after TCRalphabeta/CD19-depleted stem cell transplant. The clonotype comes from a girl under two years old who had a stem cell transplant for combined immunodeficiency, so the T cells may come from the graft donor. J is TRBJ2-7 and V is TRBV27; D not certain. The CDR3 DNA reads TGTGCCAGCAGTTTCAGGCCTCCCTACGAGCAGTACTTC. This translates into CASSFRPPYEQYF.